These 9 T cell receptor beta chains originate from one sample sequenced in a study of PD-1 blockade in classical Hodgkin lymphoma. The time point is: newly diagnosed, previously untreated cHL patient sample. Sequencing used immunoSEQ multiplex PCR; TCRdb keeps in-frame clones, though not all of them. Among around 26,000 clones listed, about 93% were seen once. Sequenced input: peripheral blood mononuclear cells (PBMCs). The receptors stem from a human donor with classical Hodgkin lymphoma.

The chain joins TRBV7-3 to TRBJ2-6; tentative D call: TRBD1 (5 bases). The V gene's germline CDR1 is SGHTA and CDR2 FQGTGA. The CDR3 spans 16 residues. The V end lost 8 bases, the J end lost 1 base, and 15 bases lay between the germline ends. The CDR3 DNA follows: TGTGCCAGCGGAATAGGGGATACTTCTGGGGCCAACGTCCTGACTTTC. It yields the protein CASGIGDTSGANVLTF.

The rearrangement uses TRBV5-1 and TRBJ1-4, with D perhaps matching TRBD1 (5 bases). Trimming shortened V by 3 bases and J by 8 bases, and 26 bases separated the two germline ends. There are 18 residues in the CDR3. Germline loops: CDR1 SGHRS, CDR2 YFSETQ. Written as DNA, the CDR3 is TGCGCCAGCAGCTCGACCGGGACCTTCTCACTCCGGGAGGAAAAACTGTTTTTT. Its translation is CASSSTGTFSLREEKLFF.

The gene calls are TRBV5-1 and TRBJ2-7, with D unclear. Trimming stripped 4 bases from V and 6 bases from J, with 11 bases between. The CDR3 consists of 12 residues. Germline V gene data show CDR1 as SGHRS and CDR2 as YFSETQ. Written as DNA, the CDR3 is TGCGCCAGCAGCCACCCAAAAGGCGAGCAGTACTTC. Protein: CASSHPKGEQYF.

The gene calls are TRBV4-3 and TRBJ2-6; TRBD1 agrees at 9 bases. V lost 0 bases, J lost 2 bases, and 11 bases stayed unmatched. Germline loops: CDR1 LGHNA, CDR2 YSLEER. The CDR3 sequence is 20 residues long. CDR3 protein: CASSQDVTGGVVAGANVLTF. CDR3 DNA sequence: TGCGCCAGCAGCCAAGATGTGACAGGGGGGGTGGTAGCTGGGGCCAACGTCCTGACTTTC.

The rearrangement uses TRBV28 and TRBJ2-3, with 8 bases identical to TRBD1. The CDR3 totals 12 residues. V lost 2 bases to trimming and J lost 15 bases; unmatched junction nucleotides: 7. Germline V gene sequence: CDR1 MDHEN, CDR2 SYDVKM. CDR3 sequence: CASSLKGQEVYF. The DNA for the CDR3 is TGTGCCAGCAGTTTAAAGGGACAGGAAGTCTATTTT. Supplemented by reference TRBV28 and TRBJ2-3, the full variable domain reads DVKVTQSSRYLVKRTGEKVFLECVQDMDHENMFWYRQDPGLGLRLIYFSYDVKMKEKGDIPEGYSVSREKKERFSLILESASTNQTSMYLCASSLKGQEVYFGPGTRLTVL.

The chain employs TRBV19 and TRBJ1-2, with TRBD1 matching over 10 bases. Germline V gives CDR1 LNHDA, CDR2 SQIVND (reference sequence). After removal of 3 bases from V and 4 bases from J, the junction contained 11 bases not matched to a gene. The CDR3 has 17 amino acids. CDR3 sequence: CASSIDFGTGDFYGYTF. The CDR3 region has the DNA TGTGCCAGTAGTATTGACTTCGGGACAGGGGATTTCTATGGCTACACCTTC.

Here the CDR3 reads CASGKGLAGRAYEQYF. CDR3 nucleotide sequence: TGCGCCAGCGGGAAGGGACTAGCGGGACGCGCCTACGAGCAGTACTTC. This rearrangement joins TRBV10-2 to TRBJ2-7; the match to TRBD2 covers 13 bases. CDR1 and CDR2 from the germline V gene are WSHSY and SAAADI. Germline trimming cut 8 bases from V and 2 bases from J; bases unmatched to any gene: 9. The CDR3 contains 16 residues.

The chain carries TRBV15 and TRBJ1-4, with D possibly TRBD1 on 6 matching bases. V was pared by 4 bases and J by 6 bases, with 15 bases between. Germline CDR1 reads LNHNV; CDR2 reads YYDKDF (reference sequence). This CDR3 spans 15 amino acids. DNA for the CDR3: TGTGCCACCAGCAACCGGGGGGCGTTTTATGAAAAACTGTTTTTT. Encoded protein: CATSNRGAFYEKLFF.

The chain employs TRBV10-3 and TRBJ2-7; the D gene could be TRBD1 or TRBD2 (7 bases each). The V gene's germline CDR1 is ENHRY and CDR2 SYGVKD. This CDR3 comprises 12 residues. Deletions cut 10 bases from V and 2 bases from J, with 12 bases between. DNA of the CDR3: TGTGCCACAGGGGGGGAGGCCTACGAGCAGTACTTC. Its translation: CATGGEAYEQYF.